The clone carrying this TCR beta chain came up a few times. Its antigen is not identified. Other nucleotide sequences in the sample specify the same CDR3. The CDR3 length is 15 residues. In germline, CDR1 is MNHEY, CDR2 SVGAGI. Trimming removed 4 bases from V and 0 bases from J, with 10 bases in between. Each population that was sorted was more than 95% pure. Expressed TCRB transcripts were sequenced after all isolated RNA was converted to cDNA. Method: immunoSEQ multiplex PCR; TCRdb's copy keeps in-frame clones and lacks some. The sample records approximately 730,000 clones, under 15% being singletons. These data originate in a study of beta chain features in type 1 diabetes. Study-level results: For type 1 diabetes patients, VDJ junctions showed fewer insertions and more deletions. cDNA-based sequencing might over-represent cells highly expressing TCR. Type 1 diabetes patients had moderately but significantly shorter TCRB CDR3s in all four CD4+ subsets.

Sequencing was done on a sample of naive CD4+ T cells from blood. This TCR was sampled from a man between 18 and 29 years old with type 1 diabetes. The V gene is TRBV6-5, the J gene TRBJ1-5, with D possibly matching TRBD1 (5 bases). The CDR3 loop is CASSSWGDSNQPQHF. The CDR3 DNA reads as TGTGCCAGCAGTTCATGGGGCGATAGCAATCAGCCCCAGCATTTT.